This passage covers 5 T cell receptor beta chains from one sample sequenced in a study of regulatory T cells in long-lasting Graves disease. Time point noted: persistent/refractory GD, antithyroid drugs over 5 years with positive TRAb. RNA from PBMCs was the source of the TCR library. According to the study, TCR beta libraries were built with iRepertoire HTBI primers and CDR3-region Arm-PCR. One entry per CDR3 protein results from TCRdb running MiXCR on the multiplex PCR reads. The sample contains about 450,000 distinct CDR3 sequences, around 24% of which appear only once. Here the sequenced sample was peripheral blood mononuclear cells (PBMCs), taken when the disease was refractory, from a patient treated with antithyroid drugs. The source of these receptors is a female donor with Graves disease.

In its sample, this clonotype was seen many times. One end of the junction varies from germline; a read error may be responsible. V usage is TRBV12-3 or TRBV12-4 and J usage is TRBJ1-5; 7 nucleotides match TRBD1. This CDR3 comprises 15 residues. In nucleotides, the CDR3 is TGTGCCAGCAGCAAAAGACAGGGTAGCAATCACCCCCAGCATTTT. Protein product: CASSKRQGSNHPQHF.

The chain is built from TRBV19 and TRBJ1-2; 9 nucleotides agree with TRBD1. From germline, CDR1 is LNHDA and CDR2 SQIVND (reference sequence). Unmatched junction bases numbered 11, after V lost 7 bases and J lost 2 bases. The CDR3 is 16 residues long. CDR3 region: CASTDLQGAKNYGYTF. The CDR3 DNA is TGTGCCAGTACCGATCTACAGGGGGCGAAGAACTATGGCTACACCTTC.

This clonotype was observed at least ten times. This chain joins TRBV28 and TRBJ1-2; 9 positions agree with TRBD1. V shed 5 bases and J 6 bases; nucleotides not matched to a gene: 7. CDR3 length: 14 amino acids. CDR1 is MDHEN and CDR2 is SYDVKM in the germline V gene. The CDR3 reads CASSQGDRVHGYTF. In nucleotides, the CDR3 is TGTGCCAGCAGTCAAGGGGACAGGGTACATGGCTACACCTTC.

The sample holds many counts of this clonotype. CDR3 DNA: TGTGCCAGCAGCTCCAGACAGGCCGATAATGAAAAACTGTTTTTT. It encodes CASSSRQADNEKLFF. The chain combines TRBV7-8 with TRBJ1-4; D might be TRBD1 (6 bases). Germline lookup yields CDR1 SGHVS and CDR2 FQNEAQ. The CDR3 has 15 residues. Trimming removed 4 bases from V and 4 bases from J, with 13 bases in between.

This clonotype was counted between two and nine times. The V call is TRBV9, the J call TRBJ2-2; perhaps TRBD2 as D (5 bases). The CDR3 runs to 13 residues. V was shortened by 1 base and J by 6 bases, with 7 bases between the two germline ends. Germline V gene lookup returns CDR1 SGDLS and CDR2 YYNGEE. The CDR3 DNA sequence: TGTGCCAGCAGCGTAACTAGTGCCGGGGAGCTGTTTTTT. It yields the protein CASSVTSAGELFF.